This T cell receptor beta chain was found in a study of regulatory T cells in long-lasting Graves disease. Concerning this clonotype itself: Its antigen is still unknown.

The CDR3 extends over 15 amino acids. Trimming took off 0 bases at V and 3 bases at J, with 12 bases between the two ends. Germline CDR1 reads SGHRS; CDR2 reads YFSETQ. The time point was: newly diagnosed GD, antithyroid drugs for less than 3 months. The authors made the TCR library using RNA they extracted from PBMCs. Regarding the study as a whole: TRBV28 was favored in persistent disease, as were TRBJ1-2 and TRBJ2-5. Not thyroid tissue but only peripheral blood was studied.

Libraries of TCR beta came from iRepertoire HTBI primers plus Arm-PCR of CDR3 regions. One entry per CDR3 protein, called by TCRdb with MiXCR from the multiplex PCR reads. The sample holds approximately 400,000 distinct CDR3 sequences, about 15% seen once. These sequences were also reported in another study, on T cells in Graves' hyperthyroidism and ophthalmopathy.

The receptor was isolated from a woman aged 40 to 49 with Graves disease. Sequencing was performed on peripheral blood mononuclear cells (PBMCs), taken at new diagnosis, from a patient treated with antithyroid drugs. This chain links TRBV5-1 with TRBJ1-1; the D is unclear. The CDR3 sequence is CASSLGEALHTEAFF. The CDR3 DNA reads TGCGCCAGCAGCTTGGGAGAGGCCCTCCACACTGAAGCTTTCTTT. The variable domain in full, with the rest retrieved from reference TRBV5-1 and TRBJ1-1, is KAGVTQTPRYLIKTRGQQVTLSCSPISGHRSVSWYQQTPGQGLQFLFEYFSETQRNKGNFPGRFSGRQFSNSRSEMNVSTLELGDSALYLCASSLGEALHTEAFFGQGTRLTVV.